Below, one TCR beta chain is given with its context. Its antigen is unknown. These data come from a study of human versus mouse CDR3 diversity and MHC coevolution. Points from the study as a whole: By iCHAO1, human TCR beta clonotypes numbered about 1.5 million, the most. Clonal inequality was lowest in most of the three human donors.

Profiling relied on immunoSEQ multiplex PCR, and the TCRdb table lists in-frame clones only, not all of them. The repertoire holds about 81,000 clones, just under 95% seen once, with around 1.3% in the top ten. CDR1 SGHRS and CDR2 YFSETQ come from the germline V gene. The V and J ends lost 2 bases and 5 bases respectively, with 10 bases between them. The CDR3 runs 13 residues. V is TRBV5-1 and J is TRBJ1-2; D is ambiguous. The TCR comes from a person aged 30 to 69 in good health. The specimen sequenced was naive CD4+ T cells from blood. Documented subset: CD45RO-negative CD62L-positive naive CD4 T cells. The CDR3 loop is CASSLESKYGYTF. The CDR3 region has the DNA TGCGCCAGCAGCTTAGAGTCGAAGTATGGCTACACCTTC.